This TCR beta chain was sequenced during a study of cytomegalovirus exposure and HLA in healthy donors. Use of 60 Vbeta and 13 Jbeta primers characterized the PCR. Sequenced by immunoSEQ multiplex PCR; TCRdb stores in-frame clones only, minus some. The sample consists of more than 110,000 clones, 70% to 75% of them appearing once. The ends were cut back, 9 bases at V and 8 bases at J, with 16 bases in the middle. From germline, CDR1 is LNHNV and CDR2 YYDKDF (reference sequence). The CDR3 runs 12 residues. The rearrangement joins TRBV15 to TRBJ1-2, with a weak D call TRBD1 (6 bases). Sequencing input: PBMCs. This TCR was sampled from a human donor in good health. The CDR3 region is CATHGGGGGYTF. CDR3 bases: TGTGCCACTCATGGGGGGGGCGGGGGCTACACCTTC.